A single sample gave rise to the 11 T cell receptor beta chains below, sequenced in a study of cytomegalovirus exposure and HLA in healthy donors. Amplification used 60 Vbeta primers and 13 Jbeta primers. Assay: immunoSEQ multiplex PCR; the TCRdb copy retains only in-frame clones and omits some. The table includes about 67,000 clones, 75% to 90% detected once. The sequencing input was PBMCs. The receptors here all came from a woman in her 30s in good health and CMV-seropositive.

The genes are TRBV2 and TRBJ2-3; 8 nucleotides align to TRBD2. The CDR3 runs 15 residues. Germline V gives CDR1 SNHLY, CDR2 FYNNEI. Trimming at V came to 6 bases and at J to 3 bases, leaving 8 bases not matched to a gene. CDR3 nucleotides: TGTGCCAGCAGCTTAAGCGGGAGCTGGACAGATACGCAGTATTTT. Translating it yields CASSLSGSWTDTQYF.

The rearrangement links TRBV5-6 to TRBJ2-5; D ambiguous. With 0 bases removed from V and 5 bases from J, the gap between germline ends came to 8 bases. The CDR3 contains 13 residues. Germline V gene sequence: CDR1 SGHDT, CDR2 YYEEEE. CDR3: CASSLAAAETQYF. The DNA of the CDR3 is TGTGCCAGCAGCTTGGCTGCTGCGGAGACCCAGTACTTC.

This chain links TRBV6-1 with TRBJ2-3, with D unresolved. Trimming pared 0 bases from V and 2 bases from J, leaving 6 bases between. CDR1 is MNHNS, CDR2 SASEGT, per germline. The CDR3 spans 14 residues. For the CDR3, the DNA is TGTGCCAGCAGTGAAGCTCCCCTCACAGATACGCAGTATTTT. As protein: CASSEAPLTDTQYF.

The rearrangement uses TRBV4-1 and TRBJ2-1; 8 bases fit TRBD2. With 0 bases clipped from V and 14 bases from J, the junction kept 18 bases outside the gene matches. This CDR3 spans 17 amino acids. CDR1 is MGHRA, CDR2 YSYEKL, per germline. The CDR3 is CASSQDSRGGVKRTKFF. CDR3 in DNA: TGCGCCAGCAGCCAAGACAGTCGGGGGGGAGTCAAGCGGACAAAGTTCTTC.

This chain connects TRBV6-6 to TRBJ2-5, with 7 nucleotides matching TRBD1. CDR1 MNHNY and CDR2 SVGAGI come from the germline V gene (reference sequence). CDR3 length: 15 residues. The junction had 16 bases not matched to a gene; V was cut back by 8 bases and J by 7 bases. The CDR3 loop is CASEVGTDGAGTQYF. The CDR3 DNA follows: TGTGCCAGCGAGGTGGGGACAGACGGGGCCGGGACCCAGTACTTC.

This chain links TRBV13 with TRBJ1-6; possible D gene TRBD1, 5 bases. Trimming left V 5 bases short and J 0 bases short, with 11 bases between. The CDR3 contains 16 residues. Germline values: CDR1 PRHDT, CDR2 FYEKMQ (reference sequence). CDR3 DNA sequence: TGTGCCAGCAGCGGCGGGACTCACTCCTATAATTCACCCCTCCACTTT. Its protein is CASSGGTHSYNSPLHF.

The chain links TRBV2 to TRBJ2-7; 12 bases are a match to TRBD2. Germline V gives CDR1 SNHLY, CDR2 FYNNEI. This CDR3 has 14 amino acids. V lost 2 bases and J lost 8; bases outside the gene matches: 4. The CDR3 DNA reads as TGTGCCAGCAGTGAACGACTAGCGGGAGCCCAGCAGTACTTC. It encodes CASSERLAGAQQYF.

The V and J genes are TRBV5-1 and TRBJ2-7; TRBD2 matches 15 bases. Germline trimming cut 4 bases from V and 0 bases from J; bases unmatched to any gene: 5. The CDR3 extends over 17 amino acids. CDR1 is SGHRS, CDR2 YFSETQ, per germline. The DNA of the CDR3 is TGCGCCAGCAGCCGCGGACTAGCGGGAGGGAGCTCCTACGAGCAGTACTTC. It encodes CASSRGLAGGSSYEQYF. The whole variable domain, remainder taken from reference TRBV5-1 and TRBJ2-7, is KAGVTQTPRYLIKTRGQQVTLSCSPISGHRSVSWYQQTPGQGLQFLFEYFSETQRNKGNFPGRFSGRQFSNSRSEMNVSTLELGDSALYLCASSRGLAGGSSYEQYFGPGTRLTVT.

The rearrangement links TRBV4-1 to TRBJ1-1; TRBD1 is a possible D gene (5 bases). With 2 bases removed from V and 0 bases from J, the gap between germline ends came to 16 bases. CDR1 is MGHRA, CDR2 YSYEKL, per germline. The CDR3 covers 17 residues. CDR3 DNA sequence: TGCGCCAGCAGCCAACGGTACCAAGGGACTTTGAACACTGAAGCTTTCTTT. Encoded protein: CASSQRYQGTLNTEAFF.

As to this clone: Other nucleotide sequences in the sample specify the same CDR3. The chain has TRBV4-1 and TRBJ1-5, with TRBD1 identical over 7 bases. The CDR3 sequence is 17 residues long. Looked up from germline, CDR1 is MGHRA and CDR2 is YSYEKL. V shed 3 bases, J shed 3 bases, and the junction held 11 bases outside the gene matches. The CDR3 nucleotides are TGCGCCAGCAGCCAGCGGGCAGGGGGTAATTTCAATCAGCCCCAGCATTTT. Protein sequence: CASSQRAGGNFNQPQHF.

This chain links TRBV7-2 with TRBJ2-1; 8 bases are a match to TRBD2. The CDR3 contains 15 residues. CDR1 is SGHTA and CDR2 is FQGNSA in the germline V gene. The junction had 5 bases not matched to a gene; V was cut back by 0 bases and J by 7 bases. As DNA, the CDR3 is TGTGCCAGCAGCTTAGCCCCGGGAGGGCCAAATGAGCAGTTCTTC. Its protein is CASSLAPGGPNEQFF.